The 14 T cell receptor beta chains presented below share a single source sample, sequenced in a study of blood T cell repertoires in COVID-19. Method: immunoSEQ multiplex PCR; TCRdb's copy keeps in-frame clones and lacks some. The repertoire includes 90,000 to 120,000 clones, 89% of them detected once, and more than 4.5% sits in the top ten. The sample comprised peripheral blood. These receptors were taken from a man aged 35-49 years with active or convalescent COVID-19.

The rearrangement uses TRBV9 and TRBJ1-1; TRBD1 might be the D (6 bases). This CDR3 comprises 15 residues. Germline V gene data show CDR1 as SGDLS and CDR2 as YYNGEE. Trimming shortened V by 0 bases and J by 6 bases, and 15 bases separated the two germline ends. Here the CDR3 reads CASSVEVGGTPEAFF. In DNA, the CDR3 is TGTGCCAGCAGCGTAGAAGTAGGGGGAACTCCTGAAGCTTTCTTT.

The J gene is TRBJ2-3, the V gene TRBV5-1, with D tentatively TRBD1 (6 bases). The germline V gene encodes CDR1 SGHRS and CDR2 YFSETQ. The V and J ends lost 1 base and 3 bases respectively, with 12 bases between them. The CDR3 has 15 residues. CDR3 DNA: TGCGCCAGCAGCTTGAGGGGCCAGGGGACAGATACGCAGTATTTT. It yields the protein CASSLRGQGTDTQYF.

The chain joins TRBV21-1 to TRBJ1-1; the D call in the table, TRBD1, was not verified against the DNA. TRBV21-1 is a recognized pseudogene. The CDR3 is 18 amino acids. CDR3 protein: CASSKAGWGQPMNTEAFF. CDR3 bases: TGTGCCAGCAGCAAAGCTGGGTGGGGACAACCCATGAACACTGAAGCTTTCTTT.

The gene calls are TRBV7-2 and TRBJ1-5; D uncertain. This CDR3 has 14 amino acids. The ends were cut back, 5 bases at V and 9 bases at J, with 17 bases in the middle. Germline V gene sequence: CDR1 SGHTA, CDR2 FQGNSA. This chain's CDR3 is CASSPLQFNAPQHF. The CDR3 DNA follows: TGTGCCAGCAGCCCCCTACAGTTCAATGCGCCCCAGCATTTT.

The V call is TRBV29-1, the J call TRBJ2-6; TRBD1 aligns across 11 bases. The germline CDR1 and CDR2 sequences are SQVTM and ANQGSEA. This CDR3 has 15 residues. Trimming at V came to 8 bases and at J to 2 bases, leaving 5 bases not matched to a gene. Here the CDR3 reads CSPGQGGAGANVLTF. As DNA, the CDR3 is TGCAGCCCGGGACAGGGGGGGGCTGGGGCCAACGTCCTGACTTTC.

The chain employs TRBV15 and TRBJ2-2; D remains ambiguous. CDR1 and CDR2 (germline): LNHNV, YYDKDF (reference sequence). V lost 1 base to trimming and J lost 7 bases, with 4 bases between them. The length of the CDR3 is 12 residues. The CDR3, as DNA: TGTGCCACCAGCAGAGCAGGCGGGGAGCTGTTTTTT. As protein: CATSRAGGELFF. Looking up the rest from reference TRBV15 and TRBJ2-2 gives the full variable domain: DAMVIQNPRYQVTQFGKPVTLSCSQTLNHNVMYWYQQKSSQAPKLLFHYYDKDFNNEADTPDNFQSRRPNTSFCFLDIRSPGLGDTAMYLCATSRAGGELFFGEGSRLTVL.

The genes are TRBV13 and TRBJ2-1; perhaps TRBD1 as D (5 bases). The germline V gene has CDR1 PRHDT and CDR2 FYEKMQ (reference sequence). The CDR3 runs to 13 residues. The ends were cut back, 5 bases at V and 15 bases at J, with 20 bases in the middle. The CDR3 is CASSPRQPYPPFF. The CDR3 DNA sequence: TGTGCCAGCAGCCCCCGACAGCCCTACCCCCCGTTCTTC. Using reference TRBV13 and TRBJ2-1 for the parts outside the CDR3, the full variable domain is AAGVIQSPRHLIKEKRETATLKCYPIPRHDTVYWYQQGPGQDPQFLISFYEKMQSDKGSIPDRFSAQQFSDYHSELNMSSLELGDSALYFCASSPRQPYPPFFGPGTRLTVL.

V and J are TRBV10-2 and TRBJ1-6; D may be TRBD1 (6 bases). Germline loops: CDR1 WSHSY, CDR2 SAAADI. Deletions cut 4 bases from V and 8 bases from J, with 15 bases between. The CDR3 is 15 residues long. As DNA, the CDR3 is TGCGCCAGCAGTGTTTGGACAGCCACCTATTCACCCCTCCACTTT. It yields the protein CASSVWTATYSPLHF.

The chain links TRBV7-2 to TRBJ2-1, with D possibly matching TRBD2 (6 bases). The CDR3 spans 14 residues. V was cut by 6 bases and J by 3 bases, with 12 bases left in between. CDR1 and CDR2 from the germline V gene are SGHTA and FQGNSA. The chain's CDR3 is CASRPLSGYNEQFF. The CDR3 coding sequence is TGTGCCAGCAGGCCTCTTAGCGGCTACAATGAGCAGTTCTTC.

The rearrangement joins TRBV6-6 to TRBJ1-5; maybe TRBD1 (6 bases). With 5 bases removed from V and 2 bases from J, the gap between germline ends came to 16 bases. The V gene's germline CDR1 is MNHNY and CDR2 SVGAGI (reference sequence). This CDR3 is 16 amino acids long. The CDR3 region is CASSRQESLRNQPQHF. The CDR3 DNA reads TGTGCCAGCAGTCGACAGGAATCTTTACGCAATCAGCCCCAGCATTTT.

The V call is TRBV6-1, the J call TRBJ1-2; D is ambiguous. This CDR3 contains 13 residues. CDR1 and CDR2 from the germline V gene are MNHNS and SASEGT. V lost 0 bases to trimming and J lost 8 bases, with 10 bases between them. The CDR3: CASSEAPGGGYTF. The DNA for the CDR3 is TGTGCCAGCAGTGAAGCCCCGGGCGGGGGCTACACCTTC.

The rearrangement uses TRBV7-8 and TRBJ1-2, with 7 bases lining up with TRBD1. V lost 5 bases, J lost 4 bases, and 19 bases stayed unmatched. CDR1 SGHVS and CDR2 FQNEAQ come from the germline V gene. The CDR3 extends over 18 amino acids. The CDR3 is CASSRSDFGTGELYGYTF. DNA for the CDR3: TGTGCCAGCAGCCGGTCGGATTTTGGAACAGGGGAGCTCTATGGCTACACCTTC.

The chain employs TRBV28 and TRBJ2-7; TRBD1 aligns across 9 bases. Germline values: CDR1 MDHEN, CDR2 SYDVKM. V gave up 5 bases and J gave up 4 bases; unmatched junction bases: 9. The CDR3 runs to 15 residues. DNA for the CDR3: TGTGCCAGCAGTATGGCCGGGACAGGGCGATACGAGCAGTACTTC. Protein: CASSMAGTGRYEQYF.

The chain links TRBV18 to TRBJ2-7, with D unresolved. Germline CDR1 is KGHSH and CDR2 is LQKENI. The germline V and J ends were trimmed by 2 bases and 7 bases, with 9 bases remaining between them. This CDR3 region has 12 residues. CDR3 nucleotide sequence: TGTGCCAGCTCACCATGGGCCGTTGAGCAGTACTTC. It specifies CASSPWAVEQYF. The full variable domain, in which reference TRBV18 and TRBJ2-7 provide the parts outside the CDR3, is NAGVMQNPRHLVRRRGQEARLRCSPMKGHSHVYWYRQLPEEGLKFMVYLQKENIIDESGMPKERFSAEFPKEGPSILRIQQVVRGDSAAYFCASSPWAVEQYFGPGTRLTVT.